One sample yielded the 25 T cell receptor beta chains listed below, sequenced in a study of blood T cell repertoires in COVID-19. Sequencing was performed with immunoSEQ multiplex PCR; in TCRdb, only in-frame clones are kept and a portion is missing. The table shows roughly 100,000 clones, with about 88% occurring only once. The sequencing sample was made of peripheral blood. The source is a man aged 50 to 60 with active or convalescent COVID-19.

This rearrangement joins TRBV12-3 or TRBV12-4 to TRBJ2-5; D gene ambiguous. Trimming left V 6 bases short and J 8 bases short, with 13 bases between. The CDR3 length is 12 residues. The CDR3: CASSSTQETQYF. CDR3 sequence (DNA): TGTGCCAGCAGCTCCACCCAGGAAACCCAGTACTTC.

The CDR3 nucleotides are TGTGCCAGCAGCTATGGGATCTGGGACACCGCCTCCTACGAGCAGTACGTC. Amino acid sequence: CASSYGIWDTASYEQYV. This chain connects TRBV7-9 to TRBJ2-7; D might be TRBD1 (6 bases). In germline, CDR1 is SEHNR, CDR2 FQNEAQ (reference sequence). Deletions cut 4 bases from V and 0 bases from J, with 19 bases between. The CDR3 consists of 17 residues.

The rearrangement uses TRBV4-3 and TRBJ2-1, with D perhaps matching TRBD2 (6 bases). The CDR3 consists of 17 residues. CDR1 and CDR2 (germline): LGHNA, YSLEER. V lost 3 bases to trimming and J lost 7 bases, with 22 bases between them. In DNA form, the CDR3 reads TGCGCCAGCAGCCAGGATACGGCGGGAAGCGGGTTTAATGAGCAGTTCTTC. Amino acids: CASSQDTAGSGFNEQFF.

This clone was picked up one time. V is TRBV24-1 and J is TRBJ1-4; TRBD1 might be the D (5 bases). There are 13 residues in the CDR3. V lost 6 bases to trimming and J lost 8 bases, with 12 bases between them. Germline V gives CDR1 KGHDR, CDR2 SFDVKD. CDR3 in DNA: TGTGCCACCAGTTTAGGGGTTGGAGAAAAACTGTTTTTT. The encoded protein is CATSLGVGEKLFF.

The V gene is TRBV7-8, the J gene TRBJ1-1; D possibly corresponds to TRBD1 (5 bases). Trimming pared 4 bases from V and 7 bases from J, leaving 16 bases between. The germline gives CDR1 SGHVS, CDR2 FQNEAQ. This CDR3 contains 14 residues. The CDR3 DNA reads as TGTGCCAGCAGCTCACTAGTGGGGGAGGGTGAAGCTTTCTTT. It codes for CASSSLVGEGEAFF.

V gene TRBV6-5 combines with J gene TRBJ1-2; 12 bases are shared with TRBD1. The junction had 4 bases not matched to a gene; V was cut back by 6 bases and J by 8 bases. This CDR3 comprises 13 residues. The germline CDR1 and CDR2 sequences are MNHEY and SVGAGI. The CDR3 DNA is TGTGCCAGCAGGGGACAGGGGGCGGGAGGCTACACCTTC. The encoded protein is CASRGQGAGGYTF.

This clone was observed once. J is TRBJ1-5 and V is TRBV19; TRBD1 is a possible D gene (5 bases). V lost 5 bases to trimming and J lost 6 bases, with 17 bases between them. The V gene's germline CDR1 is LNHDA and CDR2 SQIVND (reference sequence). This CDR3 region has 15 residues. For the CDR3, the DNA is TGTGCCAGTAGTCCCCTGGGGGAGGGGAGTCAGCCCCAGCATTTT. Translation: CASSPLGEGSQPQHF. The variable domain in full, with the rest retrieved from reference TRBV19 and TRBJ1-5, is DGGITQSPKYLFRKEGQNVTLSCEQNLNHDAMYWYRQDPGQGLRLIYYSQIVNDFQKGDIAEGYSVSREKKESFPLTVTSAQKNPTAFYLCASSPLGEGSQPQHFGDGTRLSIL.

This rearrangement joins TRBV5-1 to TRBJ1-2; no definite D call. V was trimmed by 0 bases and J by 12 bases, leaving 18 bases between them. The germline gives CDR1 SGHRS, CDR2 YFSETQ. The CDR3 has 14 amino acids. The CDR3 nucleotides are TGCGCCAGCAGCTTGGGTCAGCCCGGGGATGTTGACACCTTC. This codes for CASSLGQPGDVDTF.

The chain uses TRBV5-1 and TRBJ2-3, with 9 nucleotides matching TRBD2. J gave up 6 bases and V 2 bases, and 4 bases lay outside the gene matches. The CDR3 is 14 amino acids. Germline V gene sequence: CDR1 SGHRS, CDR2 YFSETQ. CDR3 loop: CASSLGTSLDTQYF. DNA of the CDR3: TGCGCCAGCAGCTTAGGGACTAGCTTGGATACGCAGTATTTT. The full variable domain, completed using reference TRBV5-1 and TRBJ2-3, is KAGVTQTPRYLIKTRGQQVTLSCSPISGHRSVSWYQQTPGQGLQFLFEYFSETQRNKGNFPGRFSGRQFSNSRSEMNVSTLELGDSALYLCASSLGTSLDTQYFGPGTRLTVL.

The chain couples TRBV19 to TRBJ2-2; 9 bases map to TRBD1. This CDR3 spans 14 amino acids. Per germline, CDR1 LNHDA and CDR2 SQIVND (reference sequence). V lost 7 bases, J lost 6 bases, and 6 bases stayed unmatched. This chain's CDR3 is CASKRTGEAGELFF. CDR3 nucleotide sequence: TGTGCCAGTAAGAGGACAGGGGAGGCCGGGGAGCTGTTTTTT.

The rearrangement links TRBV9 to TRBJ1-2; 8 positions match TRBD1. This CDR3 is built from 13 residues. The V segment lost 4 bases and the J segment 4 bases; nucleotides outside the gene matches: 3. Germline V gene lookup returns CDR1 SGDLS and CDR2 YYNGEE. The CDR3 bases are TGTGCCAGCAGCCCGGGGACAGGCTATGGCTACACCTTC. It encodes CASSPGTGYGYTF.

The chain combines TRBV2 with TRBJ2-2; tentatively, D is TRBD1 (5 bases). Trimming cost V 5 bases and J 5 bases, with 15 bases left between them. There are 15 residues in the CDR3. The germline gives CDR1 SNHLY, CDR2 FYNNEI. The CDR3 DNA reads TGTGCCAGCAGTCCTCTGACAGTAGGGACCGGGGAGCTGTTTTTT. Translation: CASSPLTVGTGELFF. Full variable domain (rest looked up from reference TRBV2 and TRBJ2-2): EPEVTQTPSHQVTQMGQEVILRCVPISNHLYFYWYRQILGQKVEFLVSFYNNEISEKSEIFDDQFSVERPDGSNFTLKIRSTKLEDSAMYFCASSPLTVGTGELFFGEGSRLTVL.

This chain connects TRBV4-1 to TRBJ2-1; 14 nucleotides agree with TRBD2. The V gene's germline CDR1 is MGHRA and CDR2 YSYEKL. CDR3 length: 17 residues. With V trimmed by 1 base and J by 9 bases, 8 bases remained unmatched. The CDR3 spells CASSQAPTSGGASEQFF. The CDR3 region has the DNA TGCGCCAGCAGCCAAGCCCCGACTAGCGGGGGGGCAAGTGAGCAGTTCTTC.

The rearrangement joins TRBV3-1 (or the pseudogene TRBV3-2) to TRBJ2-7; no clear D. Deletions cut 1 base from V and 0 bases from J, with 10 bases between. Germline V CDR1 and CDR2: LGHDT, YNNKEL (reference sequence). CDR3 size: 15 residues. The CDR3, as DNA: TGTGCCAGCAGCCAAGGGTGGGCCACCTCCTACGAGCAGTACTTC. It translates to CASSQGWATSYEQYF.

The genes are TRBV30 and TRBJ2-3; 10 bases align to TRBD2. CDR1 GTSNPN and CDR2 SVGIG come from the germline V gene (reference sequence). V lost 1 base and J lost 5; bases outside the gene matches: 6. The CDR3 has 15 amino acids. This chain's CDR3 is CAWSGAGGVLDTQYF. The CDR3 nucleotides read TGTGCCTGGAGTGGAGCGGGGGGGGTCCTAGATACGCAGTATTTT. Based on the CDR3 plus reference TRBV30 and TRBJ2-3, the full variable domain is SQTIHQWPATLVQPVGSPLSLECTVEGTSNPNLYWYRQAAGRGLQLLFYSVGIGQISSEVPQNLSASRPQDRQFILSSKKLLLSDSGFYLCAWSGAGGVLDTQYFGPGTRLTVL.

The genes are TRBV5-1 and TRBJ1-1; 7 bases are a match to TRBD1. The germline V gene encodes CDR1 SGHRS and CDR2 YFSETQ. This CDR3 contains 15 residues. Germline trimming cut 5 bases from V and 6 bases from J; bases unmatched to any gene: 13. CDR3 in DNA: TGCGCCAGCAGTCTAACAGGGGCGCCAGGCGCTGAAGCTTTCTTT. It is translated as CASSLTGAPGAEAFF.

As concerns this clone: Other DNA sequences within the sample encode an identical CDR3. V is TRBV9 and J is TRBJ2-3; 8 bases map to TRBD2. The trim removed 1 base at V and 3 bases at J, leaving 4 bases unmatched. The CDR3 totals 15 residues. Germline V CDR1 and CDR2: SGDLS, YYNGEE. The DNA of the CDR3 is TGTGCCAGCAGCGTACGTACTAGCGGAACAGATACGCAGTATTTT. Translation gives CASSVRTSGTDTQYF.

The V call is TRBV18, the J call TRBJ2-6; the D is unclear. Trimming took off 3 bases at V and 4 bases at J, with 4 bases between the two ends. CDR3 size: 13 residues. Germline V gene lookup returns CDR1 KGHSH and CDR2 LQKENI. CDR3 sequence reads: CASSPGGANVLTF. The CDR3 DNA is TGTGCCAGCTCACCCGGGGGGGCCAACGTCCTGACTTTC.

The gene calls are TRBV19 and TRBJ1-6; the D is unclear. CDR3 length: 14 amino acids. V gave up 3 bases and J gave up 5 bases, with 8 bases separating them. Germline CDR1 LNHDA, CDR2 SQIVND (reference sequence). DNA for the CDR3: TGTGCCAGTAGTATTACAGCCGATAATTCACCCCTCCACTTT. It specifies CASSITADNSPLHF.

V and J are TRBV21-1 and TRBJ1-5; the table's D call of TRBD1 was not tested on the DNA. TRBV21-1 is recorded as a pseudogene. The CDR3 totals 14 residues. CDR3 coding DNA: TGTGCCAGCAGGGACAGGGATGGCAATCAGCCCCAGCATTTT. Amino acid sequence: CASRDRDGNQPQHF.

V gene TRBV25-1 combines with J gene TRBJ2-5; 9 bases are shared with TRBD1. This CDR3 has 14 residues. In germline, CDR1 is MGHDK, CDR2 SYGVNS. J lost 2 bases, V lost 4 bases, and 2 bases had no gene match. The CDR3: CASSGGTGQETQYF. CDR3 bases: TGTGCCAGCAGTGGAGGGACAGGGCAAGAGACCCAGTACTTC. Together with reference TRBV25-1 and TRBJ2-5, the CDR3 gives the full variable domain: EADIYQTPRYLVIGTGKKITLECSQTMGHDKMYWYQQDPGMELHLIHYSYGVNSTEKGDLSSESTVSRIRTEHFPLTLESARPSHTSQYLCASSGGTGQETQYFGPGTRLLVL.

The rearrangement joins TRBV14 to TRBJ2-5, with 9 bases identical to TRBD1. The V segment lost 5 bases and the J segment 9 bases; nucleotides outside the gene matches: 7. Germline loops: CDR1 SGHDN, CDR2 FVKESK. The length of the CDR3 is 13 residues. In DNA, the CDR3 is TGTGCCAGCAGCTTTGGACAGGGGAGAGCCCAGTACTTC. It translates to CASSFGQGRAQYF. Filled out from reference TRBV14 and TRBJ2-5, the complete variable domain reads EAGVTQFPSHSVIEKGQTVTLRCDPISGHDNLYWYRRVMGKEIKFLLHFVKESKQDESGMPNNRFLAERTGGTYSTLKVQPAELEDSGVYFCASSFGQGRAQYFGPGTRLLVL.

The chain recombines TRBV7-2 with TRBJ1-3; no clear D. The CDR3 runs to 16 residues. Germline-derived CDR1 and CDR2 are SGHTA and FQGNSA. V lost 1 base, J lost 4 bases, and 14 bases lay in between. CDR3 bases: TGTGCCAGCAGCTTAGACTCCTGGGGAGGGGGAAACACCATATATTTT. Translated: CASSLDSWGGGNTIYF.

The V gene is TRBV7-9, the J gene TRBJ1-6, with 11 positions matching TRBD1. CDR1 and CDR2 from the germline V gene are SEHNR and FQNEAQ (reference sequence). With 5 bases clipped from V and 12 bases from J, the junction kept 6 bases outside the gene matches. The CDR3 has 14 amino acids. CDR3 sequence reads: CASSRGQGGEPLHF. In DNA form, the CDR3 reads TGTGCCAGCAGCCGGGGACAGGGGGGAGAACCCCTCCACTTT. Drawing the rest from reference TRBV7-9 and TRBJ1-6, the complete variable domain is DTGVSQNPRHKITKRGQNVTFRCDPISEHNRLYWYRQTLGQGPEFLTYFQNEAQLEKSRLLSDRFSAERPKGSFSTLEIQRTEQGDSAMYLCASSRGQGGEPLHFGNGTRLTVT.

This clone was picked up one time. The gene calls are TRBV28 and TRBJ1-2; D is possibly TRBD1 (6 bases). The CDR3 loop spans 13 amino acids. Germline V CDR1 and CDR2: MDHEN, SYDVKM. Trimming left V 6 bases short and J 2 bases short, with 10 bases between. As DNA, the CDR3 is TGTGCCAGCAGCCAGGGACAAAACTATGGCTACACCTTC. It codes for CASSQGQNYGYTF.